Shown below are 12 T cell receptor beta chains from a single sample sequenced in a study of cytomegalovirus exposure and HLA in healthy donors (dated by TCRdb to about 2017). The library came from the immunoSEQ multiplex PCR assay. For the multiplex PCR, a mixture combining 60 forward primers for TCR Vbeta segments and 13 reverse primers for TCR Jbeta segments was used. The source is immuneACCESS, and TCRdb retained only in-frame sequences with V and J called. Part of the clones is not carried over; for the studies checked, unresolved V genes explain less than half of this, and the remainder is unexplained. A total of about 130,000 clones appear in this sample, 80% of them only once. Together, the top ten hold 1% of the sample. The sample was PBMCs. These receptor sequences come from a man between 40 and 49 years old in good health and CMV-seronegative.

The rearrangement joins TRBV2 to TRBJ2-5, with D possibly TRBD1 on 5 matching bases. V lost 10 bases and J lost 7, with 13 bases in between. CDR3 length: 11 amino acids. Looked up from germline, CDR1 is SNHLY and CDR2 is FYNNEI. The CDR3 here is CATQGGVTQYF. DNA for the CDR3: TGTGCCACCCAGGGTGGTGTGACCCAGTACTTC.

This chain connects TRBV18 to TRBJ1-5; TRBD1 aligns across 8 bases. The V segment lost 4 bases and the J segment 4 bases; nucleotides outside the gene matches: 3. The CDR3 length is 14 residues. Germline assignment: CDR1 KGHSH and CDR2 LQKENI. CDR3: CASSLGQGNQPQHF. The CDR3 coding sequence is TGTGCCAGCTCACTCGGACAGGGAAATCAGCCCCAGCATTTT.

This chain connects TRBV2 to TRBJ2-1; D perhaps matches TRBD2 (6 bases). The germline gives CDR1 SNHLY, CDR2 FYNNEI. The V and J ends lost 7 bases and 5 bases respectively, with 15 bases between them. The length of the CDR3 is 14 residues. The CDR3 sequence is CASNPGGGNNEQFF. Written as DNA, the CDR3 is TGTGCCAGCAACCCGGGCGGCGGGAACAATGAGCAGTTCTTC.

This clone was seen once. The rearrangement links TRBV7-9 to TRBJ1-2; 8 bases are shared with TRBD1. After removal of 5 bases from V and 7 bases from J, the junction contained 9 bases not matched to a gene. The CDR3 is made up of 14 amino acids. Germline-derived CDR1 and CDR2 are SEHNR and FQNEAQ (reference sequence). The CDR3 coding sequence is TGTGCCAGCAGCCTCGGACAGGGCTTGGCTGGCTACACCTTC. Protein: CASSLGQGLAGYTF.

The chain employs TRBV28 and TRBJ1-5; D possibly corresponds to TRBD1 (6 bases). Deletions cut 6 bases from V and 0 bases from J, with 12 bases between. Germline V gene lookup returns CDR1 MDHEN and CDR2 SYDVKM. The CDR3 has 15 amino acids. As DNA, the CDR3 is TGTGCCAGCAGGTTAAACAGGGATAGCAATCAGCCCCAGCATTTT. This gives the protein CASRLNRDSNQPQHF.

The rearrangement joins TRBV7-3 to TRBJ1-1; the match to TRBD1 covers 7 bases. Germline CDR1 is SGHTA and CDR2 is FQGTGA. J was trimmed by 7 bases and V by 5 bases; bases with no gene match: 7. The CDR3 is 13 amino acids. DNA of the CDR3: TGTGCCAGCAGCGATCGACAGGGACGTGAAGCTTTCTTT. Its translation: CASSDRQGREAFF.

V is TRBV25-1 and J is TRBJ2-3; 8 bases map to TRBD2. The V gene end was trimmed by 3 bases and the J gene end by 2 bases; junction bases not matched to a gene: 4. Germline V gene sequence: CDR1 MGHDK, CDR2 SYGVNS. The CDR3 covers 15 residues. Here the CDR3 DNA reads TGTGCCAGCAGTGACCAAGCGGGGGACACAGATACGCAGTATTTT. Encoded protein: CASSDQAGDTDTQYF.

This clone was counted a single time. The chain carries TRBV7-2 and TRBJ2-5; D is uncertain. The CDR3 length is 12 residues. V was trimmed by 1 base and J by 3 bases, leaving 3 bases between them. Per germline, CDR1 SGHTA and CDR2 FQGNSA. CDR3 coding DNA: TGTGCCAGCAGCTTAGGTAAAGAGACCCAGTACTTC. Its protein product is CASSLGKETQYF.

The rearrangement joins TRBV29-1 to TRBJ2-7, with TRBD1 matching over 7 bases. The CDR3 is 14 residues long. Germline lookup yields CDR1 SQVTM and CDR2 ANQGSEA. V shed 5 bases, J shed 0 bases, and the junction held 7 bases outside the gene matches. DNA of the CDR3: TGCAGCGTTTCCGGGACAGCGAGCTCCTACGAGCAGTACTTC. This encodes CSVSGTASSYEQYF.

The CDR3 is CASLGEGYGYTF. The CDR3 bases are TGTGCCAGTTTAGGCGAGGGCTATGGCTACACCTTC. The V call is TRBV6-5, the J call TRBJ1-2; D not certain. The V end lost 9 bases, the J end lost 4 bases, and 12 bases lay between the germline ends. This CDR3 is built from 12 residues. Germline assignment: CDR1 MNHEY and CDR2 SVGAGI.

The genes are TRBV7-2 and TRBJ2-7, with 12 bases fitting TRBD1. The junction had 8 bases not matched to a gene; V was cut back by 5 bases and J by 0 bases. Germline V gives CDR1 SGHTA, CDR2 FQGNSA. The CDR3 has 17 amino acids. The CDR3 is CASSRPGQGAISYEQYF. As DNA, the CDR3 is TGTGCCAGCAGCAGACCGGGACAGGGGGCGATCTCCTACGAGCAGTACTTC.

The DNA of the CDR3 is TGTGCCAGCAGCTTAGTGGGGGGGACTAGCGGGATGGAGACCCAGTACTTC. This translates into CASSLVGGTSGMETQYF. The J gene is TRBJ2-5, the V gene TRBV7-8, with TRBD2 matching over 13 bases. Germline assignment: CDR1 SGHVS and CDR2 FQNEAQ. Losses at the gene ends were 1 base for V and 5 bases for J; bases not matched to a gene: 7. CDR3 size: 17 residues.